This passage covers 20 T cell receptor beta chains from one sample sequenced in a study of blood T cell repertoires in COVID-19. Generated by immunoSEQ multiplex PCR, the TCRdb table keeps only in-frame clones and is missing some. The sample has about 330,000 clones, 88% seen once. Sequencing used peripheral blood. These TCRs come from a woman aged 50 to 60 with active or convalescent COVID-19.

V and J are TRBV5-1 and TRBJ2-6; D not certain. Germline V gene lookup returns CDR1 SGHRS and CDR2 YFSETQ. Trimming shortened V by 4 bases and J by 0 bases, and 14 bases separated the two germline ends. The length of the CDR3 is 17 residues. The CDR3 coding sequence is TGCGCCAGCAGCACCATTTACAGAACCTCTGGGGCCAACGTCCTGACTTTC. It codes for CASSTIYRTSGANVLTF. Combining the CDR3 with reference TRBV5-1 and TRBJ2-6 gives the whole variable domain KAGVTQTPRYLIKTRGQQVTLSCSPISGHRSVSWYQQTPGQGLQFLFEYFSETQRNKGNFPGRFSGRQFSNSRSEMNVSTLELGDSALYLCASSTIYRTSGANVLTFGAGSRLTVL.

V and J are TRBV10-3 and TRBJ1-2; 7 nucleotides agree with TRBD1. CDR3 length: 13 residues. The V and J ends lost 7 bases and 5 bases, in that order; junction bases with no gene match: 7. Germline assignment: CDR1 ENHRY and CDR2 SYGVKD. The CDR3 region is CAIKGAREYGYTF. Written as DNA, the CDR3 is TGTGCCATCAAGGGGGCGAGGGAGTATGGCTACACCTTC.

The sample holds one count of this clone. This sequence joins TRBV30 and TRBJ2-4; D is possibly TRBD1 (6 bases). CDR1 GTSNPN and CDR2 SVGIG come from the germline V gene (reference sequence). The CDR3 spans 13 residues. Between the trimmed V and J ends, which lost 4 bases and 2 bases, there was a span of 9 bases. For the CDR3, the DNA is TGTGCCTGGAACAGGGAATCCAAAAACATTCAGTACTTC. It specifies CAWNRESKNIQYF.

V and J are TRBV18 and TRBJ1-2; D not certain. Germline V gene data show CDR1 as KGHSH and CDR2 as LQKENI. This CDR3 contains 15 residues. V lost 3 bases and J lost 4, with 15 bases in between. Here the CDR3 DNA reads TGTGCCAGCTCACCCTATATAGATACGAGCTATGGCTACACCTTC. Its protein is CASSPYIDTSYGYTF.

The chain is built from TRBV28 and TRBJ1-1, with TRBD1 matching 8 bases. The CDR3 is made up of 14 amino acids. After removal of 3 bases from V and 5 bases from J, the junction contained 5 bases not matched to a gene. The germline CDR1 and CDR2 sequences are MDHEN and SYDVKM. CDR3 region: CASSLTGVSTEAFF. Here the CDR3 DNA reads TGTGCCAGCAGTTTGACAGGGGTATCGACTGAAGCTTTCTTT.

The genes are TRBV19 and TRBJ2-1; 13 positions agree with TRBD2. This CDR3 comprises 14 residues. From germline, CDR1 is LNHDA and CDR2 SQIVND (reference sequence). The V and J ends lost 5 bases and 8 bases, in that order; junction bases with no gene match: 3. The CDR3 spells CASSSGLAGYEQFF. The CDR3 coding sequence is TGTGCCAGTAGTTCGGGACTAGCGGGATATGAGCAGTTCTTC.

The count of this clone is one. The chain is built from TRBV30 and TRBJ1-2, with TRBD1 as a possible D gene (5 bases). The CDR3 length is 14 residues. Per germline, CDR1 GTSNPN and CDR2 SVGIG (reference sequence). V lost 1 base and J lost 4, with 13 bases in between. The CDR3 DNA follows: TGTGCCTGGAGTGCCCCGGGGGGGAGCTATGGCTACACCTTC. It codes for CAWSAPGGSYGYTF.

The chain's CDR3 is CASSPGHLTGELFF. The CDR3 nucleotides read TGTGCCAGCAGTCCCGGACACCTCACCGGGGAGCTGTTTTTT. This chain uses TRBV6-5 with TRBJ2-2; TRBD1 might be the D (5 bases). Germline V gene sequence: CDR1 MNHEY, CDR2 SVGAGI. The CDR3 consists of 14 residues. V lost 5 bases, J lost 4 bases, and 11 bases lay in between.

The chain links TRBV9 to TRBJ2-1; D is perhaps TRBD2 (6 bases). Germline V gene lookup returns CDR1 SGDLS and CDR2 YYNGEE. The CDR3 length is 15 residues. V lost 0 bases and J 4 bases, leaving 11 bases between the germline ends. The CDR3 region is CASSVGAGGYNEQFF. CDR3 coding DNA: TGTGCCAGCAGCGTAGGAGCCGGGGGATACAATGAGCAGTTCTTC.

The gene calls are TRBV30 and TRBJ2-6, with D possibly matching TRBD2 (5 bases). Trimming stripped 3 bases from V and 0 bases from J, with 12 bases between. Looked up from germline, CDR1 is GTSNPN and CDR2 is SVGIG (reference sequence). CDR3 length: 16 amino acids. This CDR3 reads CAWRSGESSGANVLTF. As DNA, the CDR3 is TGTGCCTGGAGGAGCGGTGAGAGCTCTGGGGCCAACGTCCTGACTTTC.

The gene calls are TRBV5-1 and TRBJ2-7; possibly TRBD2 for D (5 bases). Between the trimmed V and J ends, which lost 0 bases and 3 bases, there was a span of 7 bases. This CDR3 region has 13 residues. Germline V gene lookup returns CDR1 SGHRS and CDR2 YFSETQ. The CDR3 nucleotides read TGCGCCAGCAGCTTGGCCGGGGTCTACGAGCAGTACTTC. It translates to CASSLAGVYEQYF.

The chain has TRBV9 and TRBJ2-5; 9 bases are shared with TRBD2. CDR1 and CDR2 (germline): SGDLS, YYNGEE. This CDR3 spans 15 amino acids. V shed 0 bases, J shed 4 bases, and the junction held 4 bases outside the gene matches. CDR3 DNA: TGTGCCAGCAGCGTAGAAGGAGCGGGAGGAGAGACCCAGTACTTC. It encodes CASSVEGAGGETQYF.

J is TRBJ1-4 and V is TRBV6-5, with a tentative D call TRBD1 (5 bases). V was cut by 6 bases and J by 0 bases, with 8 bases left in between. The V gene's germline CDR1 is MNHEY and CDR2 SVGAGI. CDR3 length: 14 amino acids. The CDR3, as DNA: TGTGCCAGCAGCCGGACATCAACTAATGAAAAACTGTTTTTT. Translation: CASSRTSTNEKLFF.

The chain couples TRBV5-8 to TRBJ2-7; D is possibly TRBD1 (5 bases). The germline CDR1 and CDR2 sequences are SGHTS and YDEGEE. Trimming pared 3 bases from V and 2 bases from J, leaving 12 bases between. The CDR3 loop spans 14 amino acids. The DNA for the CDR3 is TGTGCCAGCAGCTCCCGGACATCTACCTACGAGCAGTACTTC. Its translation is CASSSRTSTYEQYF.

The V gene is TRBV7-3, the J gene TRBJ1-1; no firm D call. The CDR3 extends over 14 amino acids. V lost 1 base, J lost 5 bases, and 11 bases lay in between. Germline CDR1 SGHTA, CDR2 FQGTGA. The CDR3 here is CASSLKSVRTEAFF. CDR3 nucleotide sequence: TGTGCCAGCAGCTTAAAGTCGGTGAGGACTGAAGCTTTCTTT. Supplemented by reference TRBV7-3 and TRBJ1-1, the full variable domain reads GAGVSQTPSNKVTEKGKYVELRCDPISGHTALYWYRQSLGQGPEFLIYFQGTGAADDSGLPNDRFFAVRPEGSVSTLKIQRTERGDSAVYLCASSLKSVRTEAFFGQGTRLTVV.

The CDR3 DNA follows: TGTGCCAGTAGGACGGGACAGGGTAACTATGGCTACACCTTC. It is translated as CASRTGQGNYGYTF. The chain has TRBV19 and TRBJ1-2, with TRBD1 matching over 9 bases. The germline V gene encodes CDR1 LNHDA and CDR2 SQIVND (reference sequence). The trim removed 6 bases at V and 1 base at J, leaving 3 bases unmatched. The CDR3 has 14 amino acids. Drawing the rest from reference TRBV19 and TRBJ1-2, the complete variable domain is DGGITQSPKYLFRKEGQNVTLSCEQNLNHDAMYWYRQDPGQGLRLIYYSQIVNDFQKGDIAEGYSVSREKKESFPLTVTSAQKNPTAFYLCASRTGQGNYGYTFGSGTRLTVV.

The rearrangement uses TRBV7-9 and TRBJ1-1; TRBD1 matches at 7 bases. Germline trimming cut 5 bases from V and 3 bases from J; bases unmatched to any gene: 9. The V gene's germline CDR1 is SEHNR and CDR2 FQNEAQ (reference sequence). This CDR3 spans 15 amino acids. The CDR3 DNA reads TGTGCCAGCAGCGAACAGGGGAGCCTCGACACTGAAGCTTTCTTT. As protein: CASSEQGSLDTEAFF.

The CDR3 loop is CASSSLDRINYGYTF. DNA of the CDR3: TGTGCCAGCAGCTCTCTGGACAGGATTAACTATGGCTACACCTTC. The chain couples TRBV7-8 to TRBJ1-2; 7 bases line up with TRBD1. Germline CDR1 reads SGHVS; CDR2 reads FQNEAQ. V dropped 4 bases and J dropped 1; count of bases not matched to a gene: 6. The CDR3 covers 15 residues.

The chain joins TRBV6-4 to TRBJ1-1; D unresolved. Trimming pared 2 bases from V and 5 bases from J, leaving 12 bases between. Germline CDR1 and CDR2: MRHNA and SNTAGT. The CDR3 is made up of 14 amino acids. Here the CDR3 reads CASSDGLRGTEAFF. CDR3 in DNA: TGTGCCAGCAGTGACGGGCTGCGCGGGACTGAAGCTTTCTTT.

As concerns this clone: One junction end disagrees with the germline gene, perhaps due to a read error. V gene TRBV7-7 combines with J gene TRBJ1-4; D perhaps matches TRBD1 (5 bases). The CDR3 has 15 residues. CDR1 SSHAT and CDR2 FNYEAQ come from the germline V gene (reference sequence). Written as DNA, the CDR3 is TGTGCTAGCAGCTTAACCAATGGGGCGGCTGAAAAACTGTTTTTT. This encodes CASSLTNGAAEKLFF.